The TCR beta chain described here comes from a study of blood T cell repertoires in COVID-19. Study summary: Acute-phase and convalescent COVID-19 samples originated in the United States, Italy and Spain.

V lost 2 bases to trimming and J lost 2 bases; unmatched junction nucleotides: 8. The CDR3 length is 18 residues. Germline CDR1 and CDR2: SGHTA and FQGNSA. Participants spanned ages roughly 18 to 90 years and resided in 20 to 30 US areas. Categorization into cohorts depended on clinical history that participants reported. The recovered donors of Cohort 3 showed two negative PCRs, clearance, or symptom resolution. Clones were read by immunoSEQ multiplex PCR, and TCRdb kept only the in-frame ones, dropping some. The sample shows hundreds of thousands of clones, more than 80% of them seen only once. The sequencing sample was made of PBMCs or T cells enriched from blood (not recorded which). J is TRBJ2-2 and V is TRBV7-2; 10 positions match TRBD2. This receptor was taken from a young man who had recovered from COVID-19. The CDR3 DNA reads TGTGCCAGCAGCTTAACCCTTAGCGGGAGGAAAAACACCGGGGAGCTGTTTTTT. Translated, it gives CASSLTLSGRKNTGELFF.